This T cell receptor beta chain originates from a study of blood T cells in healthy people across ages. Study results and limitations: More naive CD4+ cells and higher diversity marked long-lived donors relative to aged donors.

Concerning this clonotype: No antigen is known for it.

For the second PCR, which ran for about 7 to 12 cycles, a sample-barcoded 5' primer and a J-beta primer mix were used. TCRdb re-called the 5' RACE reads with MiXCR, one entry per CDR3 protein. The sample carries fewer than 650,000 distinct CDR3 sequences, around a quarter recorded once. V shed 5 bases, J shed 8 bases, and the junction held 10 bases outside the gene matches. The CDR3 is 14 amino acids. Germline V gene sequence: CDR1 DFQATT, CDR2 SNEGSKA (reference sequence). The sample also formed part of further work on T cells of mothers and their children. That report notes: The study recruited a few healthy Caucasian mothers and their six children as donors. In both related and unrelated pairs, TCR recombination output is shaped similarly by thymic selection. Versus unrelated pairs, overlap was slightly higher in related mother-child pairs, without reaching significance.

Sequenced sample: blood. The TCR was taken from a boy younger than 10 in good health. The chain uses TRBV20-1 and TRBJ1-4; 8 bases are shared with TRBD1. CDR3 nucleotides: TGCAGTGCTGCCGAAAGACAGGGGAGGGAAAAACTGTTTTTT. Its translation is CSAAERQGREKLFF.